This TCR beta chain was identified during a study of OX40 agonist ivuxolimab in advanced cancers. This table comes from immunoSEQ multiplex PCR, and its TCRdb copy is limited to in-frame clones, with some not included. The table has about 79,000 clones, over 80% seen once. The CDR3 is 16 amino acids. V was shortened by 0 bases and J by 3 bases, with 15 bases between the two germline ends. The germline gives CDR1 LGHNA, CDR2 YSLEER. V usage is TRBV4-3 and J usage is TRBJ2-7; TRBD2 might be the D (6 bases). This receptor was obtained from an adult with an advanced solid tumor such as melanoma, head and neck, liver or kidney cancer. The sequenced sample was CD4+ or CD8+ T cells sorted from blood, obtained in a trial of the OX40 agonist ivuxolimab. CDR3 DNA: TGCGCCAGCAGCCAAGATCTGGGTAGCGGCATCTACGAGCAGTACTTC. This encodes CASSQDLGSGIYEQYF.